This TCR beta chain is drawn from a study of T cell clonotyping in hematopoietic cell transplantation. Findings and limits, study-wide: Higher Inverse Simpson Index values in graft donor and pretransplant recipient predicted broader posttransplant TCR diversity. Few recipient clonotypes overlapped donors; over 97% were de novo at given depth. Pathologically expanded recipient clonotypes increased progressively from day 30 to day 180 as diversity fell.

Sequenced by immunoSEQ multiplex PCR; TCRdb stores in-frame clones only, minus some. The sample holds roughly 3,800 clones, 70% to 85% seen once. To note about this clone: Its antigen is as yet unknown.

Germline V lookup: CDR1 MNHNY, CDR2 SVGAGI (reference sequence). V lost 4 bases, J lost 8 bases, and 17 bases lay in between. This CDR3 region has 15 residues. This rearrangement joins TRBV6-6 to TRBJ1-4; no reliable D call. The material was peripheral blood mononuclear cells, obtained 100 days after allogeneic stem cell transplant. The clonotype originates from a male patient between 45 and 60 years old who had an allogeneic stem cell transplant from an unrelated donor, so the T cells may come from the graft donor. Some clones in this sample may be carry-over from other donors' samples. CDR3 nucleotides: TGTGCCAGCAGTTCCCGAGGGAAGGTTACCGAAAAACTGTTTTTT. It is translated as CASSSRGKVTEKLFF.